This TCR beta chain was sequenced for a study of shared clonotypes between healthy human individuals. Findings and caveats of the study: Depth was large, yet rarefaction showed that sorted-subset sequencing was incomplete. Memory subsets generally showed smaller estimated richness than naive subsets did.

Each donor was a Caucasian adult residing in Nashville, Tennessee. This clone occurred many times. Its specificity is unknown. One end of the junction fails to match germline, which may point to a read error. The CDR3 is 13 residues long. CDR1 and CDR2 (germline): SSHAT, FNYEAQ (reference sequence). In the original processing: Junction-only immunoSEQ sequences carried no quality scores, so filtering differed. Some clones are missing from TCRdb's copy, which holds only in-frame ones; the method was immunoSEQ multiplex PCR. V, J and clone size were drawn from that table, and D and trimming were deduced from the DNA. The repertoire includes millions of clones, roughly 96% of them detected once, and roughly 0.13% sits in the top ten.

The chain has TRBV7-7 and TRBJ2-5, with D unresolved. The specimen sequenced was naive CD4+ T cells sorted from blood. Noted subset: CD45RA+ positively selected. The sequence came from a man aged 18 to 30 in good health. CDR3 coding DNA: TGTGCTAGCAGCCCCTCGGACGTAGAGACCCAGTACTTC. It specifies CASSPSDVETQYF.